Below are 27 T cell receptor beta chains sequenced from a single sample in a study of cytomegalovirus exposure and HLA in healthy donors. With 60 Vbeta and 13 Jbeta primers, the PCR was carried out. Sequencing used immunoSEQ multiplex PCR; TCRdb keeps in-frame clones, though not all of them. The sample has 210,000 or so clones, 76% seen once. Input material: PBMCs. Source of these receptors: a man between 18 and 29 years old in good health and CMV-seronegative.

This sequence joins TRBV4-1 and TRBJ2-3, with 12 bases identical to TRBD2. The J segment lost 5 bases and the V segment lost 4 bases, leaving 7 bases of the junction unmatched. CDR1 and CDR2 from the germline V gene are MGHRA and YSYEKL. This CDR3 is 16 amino acids long. The chain's CDR3 is CASSPRLTSGRDTQYF. CDR3 coding DNA: TGCGCCAGCAGCCCACGACTGACTAGCGGGAGAGATACGCAGTATTTT.

In regard to this clone: The junction differs from germline at one of its ends, possibly a read error. This rearrangement joins TRBV10-2 to TRBJ2-1; TRBD1 matches 8 bases. Germline loops: CDR1 WSHSY, CDR2 SAAADI. This CDR3 is 12 amino acids long. This CDR3 reads CASSGPGQGRVF. CDR3 coding DNA: TGCGCCAGCAGTGGCCCCGGACAGGGTAGAGTCTTC.

The rearrangement uses TRBV4-1 and TRBJ2-7; 11 bases fit TRBD2. CDR3 length equals 14 residues. The junction had 6 bases not matched to a gene; V was cut back by 4 bases and J by 7 bases. The germline gives CDR1 MGHRA, CDR2 YSYEKL. The CDR3 spells CASSPGLAVWEQYF. CDR3 coding DNA: TGCGCCAGCAGCCCGGGACTAGCGGTATGGGAGCAGTACTTC.

The rearrangement uses TRBV5-5 and TRBJ1-5; D unresolved. V was trimmed by 4 bases and J by 2 bases, leaving 7 bases between them. This CDR3 has 13 amino acids. Looked up from germline, CDR1 is SGHKS and CDR2 is YYEKEE (reference sequence). The CDR3 is CASSDGGNQPQHF. The CDR3 nucleotides are TGTGCCAGCAGCGACGGGGGCAATCAGCCCCAGCATTTT.

This clone was counted between two and nine times. The chain couples TRBV29-1 to TRBJ2-7; 14 bases fit TRBD2. The germline gives CDR1 SQVTM, CDR2 ANQGSEA. The CDR3 is made up of 17 amino acids. Losses at the gene ends were 4 bases for V and 4 bases for J; bases not matched to a gene: 12. As DNA, the CDR3 is TGCAGCGTTGTCGGACTAGCGGGAGGAGATCGTTTGTACGAGCAGTACTTC. Its protein product is CSVVGLAGGDRLYEQYF.

The V gene is TRBV6-6, the J gene TRBJ1-5, with D tentatively TRBD1 (5 bases). V lost 4 bases and J 3 bases, leaving 7 bases between the germline ends. Germline CDR1 is MNHNY and CDR2 is SVGAGI (reference sequence). The CDR3 has 13 amino acids. CDR3 loop: CASSSGPNQPQHF. The CDR3 nucleotides read TGTGCCAGCAGTTCAGGGCCCAATCAGCCCCAGCATTTT.

The chain's CDR3 is CASRGAQTGANVLTF. The CDR3 DNA follows: TGCGCCAGCAGAGGGGCCCAAACTGGGGCCAACGTCCTGACTTTC. The chain combines TRBV5-1 with TRBJ2-6; maybe TRBD1 (5 bases). CDR3 length: 15 amino acids. V was trimmed by 5 bases and J by 2 bases, leaving 11 bases between them. Germline V CDR1 and CDR2: SGHRS, YFSETQ. Filled out from reference TRBV5-1 and TRBJ2-6, the complete variable domain reads KAGVTQTPRYLIKTRGQQVTLSCSPISGHRSVSWYQQTPGQGLQFLFEYFSETQRNKGNFPGRFSGRQFSNSRSEMNVSTLELGDSALYLCASRGAQTGANVLTFGAGSRLTVL.

The chain recombines TRBV6-1 with TRBJ2-1; 10 positions agree with TRBD2. Germline V gene sequence: CDR1 MNHNS, CDR2 SASEGT. V lost 3 bases, J lost 0 bases, and 2 bases stayed unmatched. The CDR3 is made up of 16 amino acids. The CDR3 DNA reads TGTGCCAGCAGTGATAGCGGGGGGACCTCCTACAATGAGCAGTTCTTC. This encodes CASSDSGGTSYNEQFF.

J is TRBJ2-7 and V is TRBV19; 10 bases agree with TRBD2. Germline V CDR1 and CDR2: LNHDA, SQIVND (reference sequence). V was pared by 8 bases and J by 3 bases, with 4 bases of the junction left unmatched. The CDR3 contains 13 residues. The DNA of the CDR3 is TGTGCCAGTTCAGCTAGCGGGGGCTACGAGCAGTACTTC. Translation: CASSASGGYEQYF.

This clone was detected only once. V gene TRBV7-9 combines with J gene TRBJ2-3, with 10 positions matching TRBD2. V trimming: 7 bases; J trimming: 4 bases; junction bases outside the gene matches: 14. This CDR3 contains 17 residues. Germline CDR1 and CDR2: SEHNR and FQNEAQ (reference sequence). The CDR3: CASNDIRSGRAPDTQYF. For the CDR3, the DNA is TGTGCCAGCAACGACATAAGAAGCGGGAGGGCGCCAGATACGCAGTATTTT.

The sample holds one count of this clone. The rearrangement joins TRBV9 to TRBJ2-1; TRBD2 matches 13 bases. The CDR3 totals 16 residues. V lost 3 bases, J lost 3 bases, and 3 bases stayed unmatched. The germline CDR1 and CDR2 sequences are SGDLS and YYNGEE. CDR3 coding DNA: TGTGCCAGCAGCGGACTAGCGGGAGGACTCTACAATGAGCAGTTCTTC. Amino acids: CASSGLAGGLYNEQFF.

The V and J genes are TRBV4-1 and TRBJ2-1; 7 bases are shared with TRBD1. Germline trimming cut 0 bases from V and 4 bases from J; bases unmatched to any gene: 3. CDR3 length: 15 amino acids. Germline V gene lookup returns CDR1 MGHRA and CDR2 YSYEKL. The CDR3 protein is CASSQETGIYNEQFF. Written as DNA, the CDR3 is TGCGCCAGCAGCCAAGAGACAGGGATTTACAATGAGCAGTTCTTC.

The J gene is TRBJ2-1, the V gene TRBV15; a weak D match, TRBD2 (5 bases). This CDR3 region has 15 residues. Germline loops: CDR1 LNHNV, CDR2 YYDKDF (reference sequence). V lost 5 bases, J lost 4 bases, and 15 bases lay in between. CDR3 DNA: TGTGCCACCAGCGGACGGGATAAGGGTTACAATGAGCAGTTCTTC. As protein: CATSGRDKGYNEQFF.

There are a few counts of this clone. The gene calls are TRBV6-1 and TRBJ2-1, with 10 bases matching TRBD1. The ends lost 4 bases at V and 4 bases at J; junction bases unmatched: 13. This CDR3 spans 18 amino acids. CDR1 is MNHNS, CDR2 SASEGT, per germline. The CDR3 DNA is TGTGCCAGCAGTGCCCGGGGGACAGGGGCTATAACTTACAATGAGCAGTTCTTC. Translated, it gives CASSARGTGAITYNEQFF.

The rearrangement links TRBV4-1 to TRBJ1-3; D not certain. V was clipped by 0 bases and J by 2 bases, with 11 bases between them. Germline V lookup: CDR1 MGHRA, CDR2 YSYEKL. The CDR3 is 16 amino acids. The DNA of the CDR3 is TGCGCCAGCAGCCAAGACGCCGGAGACCCTGGAAACACCATATATTTT. Residues: CASSQDAGDPGNTIYF.

This clone has more than one count but fewer than ten. V usage is TRBV5-1 and J usage is TRBJ1-1; 11 bases map to TRBD1. The CDR3 spans 16 residues. Per the germline V gene, CDR1 is SGHRS and CDR2 is YFSETQ. After removal of 4 bases from V and 3 bases from J, the junction contained 8 bases not matched to a gene. DNA of the CDR3: TGCGCCAGCAGCGGCCGGGACAGGGGGGAATACACTGAAGCTTTCTTT. Protein product: CASSGRDRGEYTEAFF.

The J gene is TRBJ2-5, the V gene TRBV2; a weak D match, TRBD1 (6 bases). Trimming shortened V by 5 bases and J by 9 bases, and 19 bases separated the two germline ends. The CDR3 is made up of 14 amino acids. Looked up from germline, CDR1 is SNHLY and CDR2 is FYNNEI. The CDR3 DNA reads as TGTGCCAGCAGTCACCGACAGGCCGAGGGGGCCCAGTACTTC. Protein: CASSHRQAEGAQYF.

The chain joins TRBV28 to TRBJ2-7; TRBD2 matches at 9 bases. The V gene end was trimmed by 0 bases and the J gene end by 7 bases; junction bases not matched to a gene: 7. Germline-derived CDR1 and CDR2 are MDHEN and SYDVKM. This CDR3 has 15 amino acids. The CDR3 sequence: CASSLWTSGSREQYF. The DNA of the CDR3 is TGTGCCAGCAGTTTATGGACTAGCGGTTCAAGGGAGCAGTACTTC.

This chain uses TRBV7-8 with TRBJ2-7; 7 nucleotides match TRBD1. This CDR3 is built from 15 residues. Germline lookup yields CDR1 SGHVS and CDR2 FQNEAQ. Trimming took 1 base from V and 2 from J; bases not matched to a gene: 5. CDR3 protein: CASSLVGTATYEQYF. The CDR3 bases are TGTGCCAGCAGCTTAGTAGGGACAGCAACCTACGAGCAGTACTTC. Using reference TRBV7-8 and TRBJ2-7 for the parts outside the CDR3, the full variable domain is GAGVSQSPRYKVAKRGQDVALRCDPISGHVSLFWYQQALGQGPEFLTYFQNEAQLDKSGLPSDRFFAERPEGSVSTLKIQRTQQEDSAVYLCASSLVGTATYEQYFGPGTRLTVT.

This clone has just one count. The J gene is TRBJ2-1, the V gene TRBV29-1; no definite D call. Germline V gene lookup returns CDR1 SQVTM and CDR2 ANQGSEA. Trimming shortened V by 6 bases and J by 0 bases, and 12 bases separated the two germline ends. The CDR3 extends over 14 amino acids. In DNA, the CDR3 is TGCAGCGTCCCGGAGTCGAGCTCCTACAATGAGCAGTTCTTC. It encodes CSVPESSSYNEQFF.

The chain links TRBV5-1 to TRBJ1-2; TRBD1 matches 8 bases. J lost 3 bases, V lost 4 bases, and 8 bases had no gene match. Germline CDR1 reads SGHRS; CDR2 reads YFSETQ. The CDR3 is 15 residues long. The CDR3 here is CASSPRTGIDYGYTF. The CDR3, as DNA: TGCGCCAGCAGCCCCCGGACAGGGATAGACTATGGCTACACCTTC. Based on the CDR3 plus reference TRBV5-1 and TRBJ1-2, the full variable domain is KAGVTQTPRYLIKTRGQQVTLSCSPISGHRSVSWYQQTPGQGLQFLFEYFSETQRNKGNFPGRFSGRQFSNSRSEMNVSTLELGDSALYLCASSPRTGIDYGYTFGSGTRLTVV.

A few counts support this clone. The chain joins TRBV7-9 to TRBJ1-6; TRBD1 matches 11 bases. Germline-derived CDR1 and CDR2 are SEHNR and FQNEAQ (reference sequence). Trimming cost V 3 bases and J 7 bases; bases outside gene matches: 5. CDR3 length equals 16 residues. The CDR3: CASSLAGTGGNSPLHF. The CDR3 coding sequence is TGTGCCAGCAGCTTGGCCGGGACAGGGGGAAATTCACCCCTCCACTTT.

This rearrangement joins TRBV7-9 to TRBJ1-1, with D tentatively TRBD1 (6 bases). Germline CDR1 SEHNR, CDR2 FQNEAQ (reference sequence). The CDR3 extends over 16 amino acids. The V end lost 0 bases, the J end lost 3 bases, and 14 bases lay between the germline ends. The CDR3 sequence is CASSLAPTGWDTEAFF. The CDR3 coding sequence is TGTGCCAGCAGCTTAGCCCCGACAGGCTGGGACACTGAAGCTTTCTTT.

The chain is built from TRBV5-6 and TRBJ2-2; 8 bases match TRBD2. The J segment lost 1 base and the V segment lost 3 bases, leaving 2 bases of the junction unmatched. Germline lookup yields CDR1 SGHDT and CDR2 YYEEEE. The CDR3 totals 15 residues. CDR3 nucleotides: TGTGCCAGCAGCTCCACTAGCGGGAACACCGGGGAGCTGTTTTTT. It is translated as CASSSTSGNTGELFF.

The V and J genes are TRBV19 and TRBJ2-5, with D possibly TRBD2 on 6 matching bases. Germline V gives CDR1 LNHDA, CDR2 SQIVND (reference sequence). This CDR3 comprises 15 residues. V was clipped by 6 bases and J by 4 bases, with 18 bases between them. Written as DNA, the CDR3 is TGTGCCAGTAGCCCTGACTATCCGGAGGGAGAGACCCAGTACTTC. It specifies CASSPDYPEGETQYF.

V gene TRBV5-1 combines with J gene TRBJ2-7; TRBD2 agrees at 11 bases. Trimming at V came to 1 base and at J to 6 bases, leaving 3 bases not matched to a gene. The CDR3 has 14 amino acids. The germline V gene has CDR1 SGHRS and CDR2 YFSETQ. As DNA, the CDR3 is TGCGCCAGCAGCTTGCGGCTAGCGGGAGGCGAGCAGTACTTC. This codes for CASSLRLAGGEQYF.

The chain uses TRBV7-9 and TRBJ2-2; D is possibly TRBD1 (6 bases). V shed 2 bases and J shed 7 bases, with 17 bases lying between them. The length of the CDR3 is 16 residues. CDR1 is SEHNR and CDR2 is FQNEAQ in the germline V gene (reference sequence). CDR3 sequence: CASSLRTAGEFGELFF. The DNA for the CDR3 is TGTGCCAGCAGCTTACGAACTGCAGGGGAGTTCGGGGAGCTGTTTTTT.